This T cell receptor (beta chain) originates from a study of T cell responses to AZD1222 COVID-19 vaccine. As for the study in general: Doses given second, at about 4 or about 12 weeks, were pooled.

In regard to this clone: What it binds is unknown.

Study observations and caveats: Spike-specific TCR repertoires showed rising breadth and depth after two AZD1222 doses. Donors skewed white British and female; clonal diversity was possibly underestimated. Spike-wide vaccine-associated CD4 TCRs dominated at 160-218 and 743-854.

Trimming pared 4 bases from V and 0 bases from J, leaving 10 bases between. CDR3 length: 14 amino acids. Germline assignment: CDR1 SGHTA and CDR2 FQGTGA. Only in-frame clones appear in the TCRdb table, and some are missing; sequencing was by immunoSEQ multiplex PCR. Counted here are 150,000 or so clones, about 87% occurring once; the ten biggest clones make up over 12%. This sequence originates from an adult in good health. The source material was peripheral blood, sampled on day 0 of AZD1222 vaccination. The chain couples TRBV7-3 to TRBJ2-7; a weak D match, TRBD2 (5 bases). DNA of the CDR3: TGTGCCAGCAGCTCCTCACGGGACTCCTACGAGCAGTACTTC. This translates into CASSSSRDSYEQYF. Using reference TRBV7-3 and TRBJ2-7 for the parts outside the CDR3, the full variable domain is GAGVSQTPSNKVTEKGKYVELRCDPISGHTALYWYRQSLGQGPEFLIYFQGTGAADDSGLPNDRFFAVRPEGSVSTLKIQRTERGDSAVYLCASSSSRDSYEQYFGPGTRLTVT.